This passage covers 3 T cell receptor beta chains from one sample sequenced in a study of T cell clonality in common variable immunodeficiency. Measured with immunoSEQ multiplex PCR; TCRdb has only the in-frame clones, and not every one. The record shows about 40,000 clones for this sample, with no singletons present. The sample was peripheral blood mononuclear cells. These receptors all come from a person aged 18 to 75 in good health.

This clone was counted at least ten times. The read terminates 3 residues ahead of where the CDR3 ends, so the germline J gene completes it. The chain combines TRBV19 with TRBJ1-2, with TRBD1 matching over 7 bases. This CDR3 comprises 13 residues. CDR1 is LNHDA and CDR2 is SQIVND in the germline V gene (reference sequence). Trimming at V came to 5 bases and at J to 4 bases, leaving 4 bases not matched to a gene. The CDR3 DNA, read in part, is TGTGCCAGTAGTGCGACAGGGTCCTATGGC. Translated: CASSATGSYG. The entire CDR3 protein is CASSATGSYGYTF. Looking up the rest from reference TRBV19 and TRBJ1-2 gives the full variable domain: DGGITQSPKYLFRKEGQNVTLSCEQNLNHDAMYWYRQDPGQGLRLIYYSQIVNDFQKGDIAEGYSVSREKKESFPLTVTSAQKNPTAFYLCASSATGSYGYTFGSGTRLTVV.

This clone was picked up many times. Sequencing ends 3 residues short of the CDR3 end; the germline J gene provides the rest. The rearrangement uses TRBV5-1 and TRBJ2-1; 7 nucleotides line up with TRBD2. Germline trimming cut 5 bases from V and 6 bases from J; bases unmatched to any gene: 5. This CDR3 spans 13 amino acids. Germline V gene data show CDR1 as SGHRS and CDR2 as YFSETQ. The CDR3: CASRGTGGNEQFF. The CDR3 DNA, read in part, is TGCGCCAGCAGGGGGACGGGGGGCAATGAG. Based on the CDR3 plus reference TRBV5-1 and TRBJ2-1, the full variable domain is KAGVTQTPRYLIKTRGQQVTLSCSPISGHRSVSWYQQTPGQGLQFLFEYFSETQRNKGNFPGRFSGRQFSNSRSEMNVSTLELGDSALYLCASRGTGGNEQFFGPGTRLTVL.

This clone was observed a few times. The read comes to an end 3 residues before the CDR3 does, leaving the germline J gene to fill in the end. The rearrangement links TRBV7-8 to TRBJ1-4; D uncertain. Germline loops: CDR1 SGHVS, CDR2 FQNEAQ. The CDR3 extends over 15 amino acids. The V end lost 3 bases, the J end lost 5 bases, and 13 bases lay between the germline ends. This CDR3 reads CASSFNVGGNEKLFF. The sequenced CDR3 bases are TGTGCCAGCAGCTTTAACGTTGGCGGAAATGAAAAA. Full variable domain (remainder filled in from reference TRBV7-8 and TRBJ1-4): GAGVSQSPRYKVAKRGQDVALRCDPISGHVSLFWYQQALGQGPEFLTYFQNEAQLDKSGLPSDRFFAERPEGSVSTLKIQRTQQEDSAVYLCASSFNVGGNEKLFFGSGTQLSVL.